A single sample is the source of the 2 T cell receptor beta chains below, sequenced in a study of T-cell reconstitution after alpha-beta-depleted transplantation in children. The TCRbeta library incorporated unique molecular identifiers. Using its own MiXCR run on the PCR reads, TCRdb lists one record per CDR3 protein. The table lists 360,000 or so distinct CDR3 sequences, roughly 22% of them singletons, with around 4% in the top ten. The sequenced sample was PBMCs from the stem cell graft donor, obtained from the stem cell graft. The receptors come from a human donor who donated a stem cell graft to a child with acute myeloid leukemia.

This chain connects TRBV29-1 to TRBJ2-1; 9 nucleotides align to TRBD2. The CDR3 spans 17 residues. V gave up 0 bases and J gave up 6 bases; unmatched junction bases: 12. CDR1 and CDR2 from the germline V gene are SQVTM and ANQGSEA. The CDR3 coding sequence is TGCAGCGTTGAAGAGGGGTGGGCAGCGGGAGGCCCCAATGAGCAGTTCTTC. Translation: CSVEEGWAAGGPNEQFF.

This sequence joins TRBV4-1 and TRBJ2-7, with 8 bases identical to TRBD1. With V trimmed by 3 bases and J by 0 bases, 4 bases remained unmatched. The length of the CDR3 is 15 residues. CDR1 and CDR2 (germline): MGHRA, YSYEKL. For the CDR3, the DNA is TGCGCCAGCAGCCAGGGGACAGGAAGCTCCTACGAGCAGTACTTC. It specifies CASSQGTGSSYEQYF.